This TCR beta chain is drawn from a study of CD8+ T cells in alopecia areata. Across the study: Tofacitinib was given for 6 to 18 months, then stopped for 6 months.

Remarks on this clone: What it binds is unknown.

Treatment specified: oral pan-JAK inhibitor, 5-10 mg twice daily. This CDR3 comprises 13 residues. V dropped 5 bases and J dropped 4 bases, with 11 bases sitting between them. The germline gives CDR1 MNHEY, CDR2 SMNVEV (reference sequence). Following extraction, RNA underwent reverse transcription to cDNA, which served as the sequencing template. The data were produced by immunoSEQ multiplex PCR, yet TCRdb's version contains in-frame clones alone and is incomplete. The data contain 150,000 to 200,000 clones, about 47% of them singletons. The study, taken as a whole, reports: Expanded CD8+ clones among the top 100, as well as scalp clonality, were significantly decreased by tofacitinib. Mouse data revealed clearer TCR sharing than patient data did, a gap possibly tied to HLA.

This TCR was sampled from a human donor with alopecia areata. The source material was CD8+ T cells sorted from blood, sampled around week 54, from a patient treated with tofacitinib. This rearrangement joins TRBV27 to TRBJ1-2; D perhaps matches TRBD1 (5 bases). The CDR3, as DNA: TGTGCCAGCAGTCCGGGACCGCTCTATGGCTACACCTTC. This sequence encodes CASSPGPLYGYTF.